These 24 T cell receptor beta chains came from one sample sequenced in a study of tissue T cells after allogeneic stem cell transplantation. Data came from immunoSEQ multiplex PCR; TCRdb stores just in-frame clones and leaves some out. The sample has approximately 17,000 clones, about three quarters seen once; the top ten hold almost 0.95%. Sample: spleen. The receptors stem from a female BALB/c mouse in good health. MHC haplotype of the strain: H2-d.

Turning to this clone: Gene names and germline refer to mouse. This chain's CDR3 is CASSDAGVQDTQYF. The CDR3 bases that were read are TGTGCCAGCAGTGATGCGGGGGTCCAAGACACCCAGTAC. The V and J genes are TRBV13-3 and TRBJ2-5, with D possibly called TRBD1 or TRBD2 (5 bases each). The CDR3 end lies 1 residue beyond the end of the read and is filled in from the germline J gene. The CDR3 runs 14 residues. CDR1 is NNHDY, CDR2 SYVADS, per germline. Deletions cut 0 bases from V and 2 bases from J, with 7 bases between.

This clone was found a few times. Germline and genes here are mouse. The read terminates 1 residue before the CDR3 end, so the remaining end is supplied by the germline J gene. The V call is TRBV31, the J call TRBJ1-3; D might be TRBD1 (6 bases). The CDR3 spans 15 residues. Germline V CDR1 and CDR2: GKSSPN, SITVG. Trimming cost V 1 base and J 0 bases, with 10 bases left between them. Partial CDR3 DNA: TGTGCCTGGAGTCGGGACATCAATTCTGGAAATACGCTCTAT. As protein: CAWSRDINSGNTLY. The full CDR3 is CAWSRDINSGNTLYF. The full variable domain, with the rest looked up from reference TRBV31 and TRBJ1-3, is AQTIHQWPVAEIKAVGSPLSLGCTIKGKSSPNLYWYWQATGGTLQQLFYSITVGQVESVVQLNLSASRPKDDQFILSTEKLLLSHSGFYLCAWSRDINSGNTLYFGEGSRLIVV.

Note on this clone: Gene and germline names: mouse. Read data end 1 residue before the CDR3 end; the end is taken from the germline J gene. The chain links TRBV4 to TRBJ1-6; tentative D call: TRBD1 (6 bases). TRBJ1-6 qualifies as an ORF whose function is uncertain. The CDR3 covers 14 residues. Per germline, CDR1 LGHDT and CDR2 YNNKQL (reference sequence). V lost 5 bases, J lost 7 bases, and 12 bases lay in between. CDR3 DNA (partial): TGTGCCAGCAGCACCGGGACAAACAATTCGCCCCTCTAC. This gives the protein CASSTGTNNSPLY. The whole CDR3 protein is CASSTGTNNSPLYF.

Note on this clone: Gene names refer to mouse genes. The read halts 1 residue ahead of the CDR3 end, with the missing end drawn from the germline J gene. J is TRBJ1-1 and V is TRBV30, with a possible D match to TRBD1 (5 bases). The CDR3 totals 13 residues. V dropped 1 base and J dropped 1 base, with 7 bases sitting between them. Germline V gene data show CDR1 as SQVVS and CDR2 as ANEGSEA. The sequenced CDR3 bases are TGTAGTTCTAGAGCCCAGGGGAACACAGAAGTCTTC. It yields the protein CSSRAQGNTEVF. The CDR3 reads in full as CSSRAQGNTEVFF.

Only one count was recorded for this clone. Gene names are the mouse ones. The observed sequence ends 1 residue before the CDR3 terminus, with the missing tail filled in from the germline J gene. This chain uses TRBV31 with TRBJ2-7, with TRBD2 identical over 12 bases. V was pared by 0 bases and J by 7 bases, with 4 bases of the junction left unmatched. Germline V gives CDR1 GKSSPN, CDR2 SITVG. This CDR3 contains 14 residues. The CDR3 is CAWSLGTGGREQYF. The covered CDR3 bases are TGTGCCTGGAGTCTCGGGACTGGGGGGAGGGAACAGTAC.

With respect to this clone: Germline and genes here are mouse. The CDR3 end lies 1 residue beyond the end of the read and is filled in from the germline J gene. The chain uses TRBV1 and TRBJ2-5; the match to TRBD2 covers 9 bases. V lost 4 bases and J lost 5; bases outside the gene matches: 1. The CDR3 has 13 amino acids. Germline lookup yields CDR1 NSQYPW and CDR2 LRSPGD (reference sequence). CDR3 DNA, as far as it was read: TGCACCTGCAGTGGGGGACTGGGAGACACCCAGTAC. Protein sequence: CTCSGGLGDTQY. The whole CDR3 sequence is CTCSGGLGDTQYF.

On this clone itself: Gene names and germline refer to mouse. The observed sequence ends 1 residue before the CDR3 terminus, with the missing tail filled in from the germline J gene. This chain uses TRBV31 with TRBJ2-3; TRBD2 aligns across 10 bases. Germline CDR1 and CDR2: GKSSPN and SITVG. V trimming: 0 bases; J trimming: 0 bases; junction bases outside the gene matches: 3. The CDR3 sequence is 16 residues long. The CDR3 reads CAWSLGLGISAETLYF. Incomplete CDR3 DNA: TGTGCCTGGAGTCTGGGACTGGGGATTAGTGCAGAAACGCTGTAT.

As concerns this clone: Mouse germline and gene names are used. The read ends 1 residue before the CDR3 terminus; that terminus is restored from the germline J gene. This chain links TRBV13-1 with TRBJ2-7; possibly TRBD1 for D (5 bases). The length of the CDR3 is 11 residues. Germline CDR1 NSHNY, CDR2 SYGAGN. Trimming stripped 4 bases from V and 3 bases from J, with 5 bases between. This chain's CDR3 is CASSQGYEQYF. CDR3 DNA (partial): TGTGCCAGCAGTCAGGGCTATGAACAGTAC.

Remarks on this clone: Gene names denote mouse genes. The read terminates 1 residue ahead of where the CDR3 ends, so the germline J gene completes it. This rearrangement joins TRBV13-3 to TRBJ2-1; 10 nucleotides align to TRBD2. The CDR3 is 13 residues long. From germline, CDR1 is NNHDY and CDR2 SYVADS. J lost 6 bases, V lost 5 bases, and 2 bases had no gene match. The chain's CDR3 is CASRLGGSAEQFF. Partial CDR3 DNA: TGTGCCAGCAGACTGGGGGGGAGTGCTGAGCAGTTC.

On this clone itself: Mouse gene names apply. Read sequence stops 1 residue before the CDR3 end, and the germline J gene provides the missing end. This chain uses TRBV29 with TRBJ1-3; 10 nucleotides line up with TRBD1. CDR3 size: 13 residues. Germline V gene data show CDR1 as MSHET and CDR2 as SYDVDS. The junction had 0 bases not matched to a gene; V was cut back by 2 bases and J by 8 bases. CDR3 DNA, as far as it was read: TGTGCTAGCAGTTTAGACAGGGGGCATACGCTCTAT. The encoded protein is CASSLDRGHTLY. The CDR3, in full, reads CASSLDRGHTLYF. Combining the CDR3 with reference TRBV29 and TRBJ1-3 gives the whole variable domain DMKVTQMPRYLIKRMGENVLLECGQDMSHETMYWYRQDPGLGLQLIYISYDVDSNSEGDIPKGYRVSRKKREHFSLILDSAKTNQTSVYFCASSLDRGHTLYFGEGSRLIVV.

Concerning this clone itself: Mouse gene names and germline throughout. The read falls 1 residue short of the CDR3 end, and the missing part is taken from the germline J gene. The rearrangement joins TRBV1 to TRBJ1-6, with 11 bases identical to TRBD1. TRBJ1-6 is labeled an ORF, and its function is uncertain. The CDR3 consists of 16 residues. Germline lookup yields CDR1 NSQYPW and CDR2 LRSPGD (reference sequence). V lost 3 bases and J lost 6; bases outside the gene matches: 4. This chain's CDR3 is CTCSAPDRGRNSPLYF. CDR3 DNA (partial): TGCACCTGCAGTGCGCCGGACAGGGGGCGTAATTCGCCCCTCTAC.

Comments on this clone: Gene names follow the mouse nomenclature. The read terminates 1 residue before the CDR3 end, so the remaining end is supplied by the germline J gene. V gene TRBV13-3 combines with J gene TRBJ2-5; D not certain. Germline V lookup: CDR1 NNHDY, CDR2 SYVADS. This CDR3 is 13 amino acids long. The germline V and J ends were trimmed by 5 bases and 2 bases, with 9 bases remaining between them. The CDR3: CASRKGGQDTQYF. The CDR3 bases that were read are TGTGCCAGCAGAAAGGGAGGCCAAGACACCCAGTAC. Using reference TRBV13-3 and TRBJ2-5 for the parts outside the CDR3, the full variable domain is EAAVTQSPRSKVAVTGGKVTLSCHQTNNHDYMYWYRQDTGHGLRLIHYSYVADSTEKGDIPDGYKASRPSQENFSLILELASLSQTAVYFCASRKGGQDTQYFGPGTRLLVL.

This clone has only a few counts. Gene names are mouse gene names. The read terminates 1 residue ahead of where the CDR3 ends, so the germline J gene completes it. The chain has TRBV13-2 and TRBJ2-7; possible D gene TRBD1, 5 bases. V lost 2 bases to trimming and J lost 0 bases, with 9 bases between them. Germline V CDR1 and CDR2: NNHNN, SYGAGS (reference sequence). This CDR3 region has 14 residues. The CDR3 loop is CASGDGQNSYEQYF. The CDR3 DNA, read in part, is TGTGCCAGCGGTGACGGACAAAACTCCTATGAACAGTAC.

Details on this clone: Here the gene names and germline are mouse. The CDR3 sequence: CASSQDPTNERLFF. CDR3 DNA (partial): TGTGCCAGCAGCCAAGATCCCACCAACGAAAGATTATTT. The chain joins TRBV5 to TRBJ1-4; D remains ambiguous. The read terminates 1 residue before the CDR3 end, so the remaining end is supplied by the germline J gene. Germline V gene sequence: CDR1 LGHNA, CDR2 YNLKQL (reference sequence). Trimming stripped 0 bases from V and 3 bases from J, with 5 bases between. The CDR3 consists of 14 residues.

Details on this clone: Gene names are the mouse ones. The CDR3 end is not reached by the read, which stops 1 residue before it; the germline J gene fills it in. Different DNA sequences within this sample yield the same CDR3. The chain couples TRBV29 to TRBJ2-5; 7 bases are a match to TRBD1. The CDR3 totals 13 residues. Trimming took 6 bases from V and 6 from J; bases not matched to a gene: 6. Germline CDR1 reads MSHET; CDR2 reads SYDVDS. CDR3 amino acids: CASRHRGGDTQYF. Incomplete CDR3 DNA: TGTGCTAGCAGACACAGGGGTGGCGACACCCAGTAC.

This clone showed up just a few times. Germline and genes: mouse. Coverage ceases 1 residue before the CDR3 finishes, and the germline J gene fills in the end. The J gene is TRBJ2-2, the V gene TRBV13-1, with a possible D match to TRBD1 (6 bases). The CDR3 sequence is 14 residues long. CDR1 NSHNY and CDR2 SYGAGN come from the germline V gene. Trimming removed 5 bases at V and 5 bases at J, with 13 bases between. The chain's CDR3 is CASSIRGGTGQLYF. The CDR3 DNA, read in part, is TGTGCCAGCAGCATCAGGGGAGGGACCGGGCAGCTCTAC.

With respect to this clone: The genes and germline here are from mouse. The CDR3 extends 1 residue past the end of the read, so its final part is completed from the germline J gene. This chain connects TRBV13-1 to TRBJ1-4; D gene ambiguous. CDR1 NSHNY and CDR2 SYGAGN come from the germline V gene. V lost 3 bases and J 4 bases, leaving 4 bases between the germline ends. The CDR3 has 12 amino acids. The chain's CDR3 is CASSGFNERLFF. The CDR3 bases that were read are TGTGCCAGCAGTGGTTTCAACGAAAGATTATTT.

In regard to this clone: Each gene name is a mouse one. The read gets to within 1 residue of the CDR3 end, and the germline J gene fills in the rest. The genes are TRBV2 and TRBJ2-1; D not resolved. From germline, CDR1 is LGHNA and CDR2 YSYQKL. There are 13 residues in the CDR3. Trimming cost V 0 bases and J 6 bases, with 6 bases left between them. CDR3: CASSQEDFAEQFF. The DNA read from the CDR3 is TGTGCCAGCAGCCAAGAGGATTTTGCTGAGCAGTTC.

Turning to this clone: Germline and genes: mouse. The DNA ends 1 residue before the CDR3 does, and the rest of the CDR3 is filled in from the germline J gene. V and J are TRBV31 and TRBJ1-1; 8 nucleotides agree with TRBD1. The CDR3 runs 14 residues. In germline, CDR1 is GKSSPN, CDR2 SITVG. J was trimmed by 10 bases and V by 3 bases; bases with no gene match: 13. Partial CDR3 DNA: TGTGCCTGGAGCCCGGGCTCCAGGGGGCAGGGAGTCTTC. Amino acids: CAWSPGSRGQGVF. The whole CDR3 reads CAWSPGSRGQGVFF.

Concerning this clone itself: All gene names here are mouse names. The CDR3 goes on 1 residue after the read ends, and that part is filled in from the germline J gene. The chain links TRBV19 to TRBJ1-1, with D unclear. The germline V gene encodes CDR1 FNHDT and CDR2 SITEND (reference sequence). V was shortened by 1 base and J by 2 bases, with 6 bases between the two germline ends. The CDR3 contains 13 residues. The part of the CDR3 DNA that was read is TGTGCCAGCAGTATACTCCCTAACACAGAAGTCTTC. Translated: CASSILPNTEVF. The whole CDR3 reads CASSILPNTEVFF.

Notes on this clone: The genes and germline here are from mouse. The read gets to within 1 residue of the CDR3 end, and the germline J gene fills in the rest. The genes are TRBV5 and TRBJ2-1, with D perhaps matching TRBD1 (6 bases). Per the germline V gene, CDR1 is LGHNA and CDR2 is YNLKQL (reference sequence). The ends were cut back, 0 bases at V and 2 bases at J, with 8 bases in the middle. The CDR3 is 15 residues long. This chain's CDR3 is CASSQEPGDYAEQFF. The CDR3 bases that were read are TGTGCCAGCAGCCAAGAGCCAGGGGACTATGCTGAGCAGTTC.

As concerns this clone: Gene and germline names: mouse. The read ends 1 residue shy of where the CDR3 ends; the end is completed using the germline J gene. The chain carries TRBV13-1 and TRBJ2-5, with 7 bases identical to TRBD1. J lost 6 bases, V lost 0 bases, and 4 bases had no gene match. Germline V CDR1 and CDR2: NSHNY, SYGAGN. CDR3 length: 14 residues. This CDR3 reads CASSDDRGWDTQYF. CDR3 DNA, as far as it was read: TGTGCCAGCAGTGATGACAGGGGTTGGGACACCCAGTAC.

This clone was recorded once. Mouse germline and gene names are used. Read coverage stops 1 residue before the CDR3 terminus; the germline J gene supplies the remainder. The chain joins TRBV13-3 to TRBJ2-5, with TRBD2 matching 8 bases. V gave up 1 base and J gave up 3 bases; unmatched junction bases: 1. Per germline, CDR1 NNHDY and CDR2 SYVADS. The CDR3 is 14 residues long. Incomplete CDR3 DNA: TGTGCCAGCAGTGATAACTGGGGGCAAGACACCCAGTAC. As protein: CASSDNWGQDTQY. The CDR3 as a whole reads CASSDNWGQDTQYF.

Turning to this clone: The listed genes are named as in mouse. The missing CDR3 end, 1 residue past where the read stops, is filled in from the germline J gene. V gene TRBV29 combines with J gene TRBJ1-1; tentative D call: TRBD1 (6 bases). Germline CDR1 reads MSHET; CDR2 reads SYDVDS. V dropped 6 bases and J dropped 0 bases, with 8 bases sitting between them. The CDR3 runs 13 residues. The sequenced part of the CDR3 DNA is TGTGCTAGCAGAGGGACACCAAACACAGAAGTCTTC. It specifies CASRGTPNTEVF. The CDR3, in full, reads CASRGTPNTEVFF.